This is a list of T cell receptor beta chains from one sample in a study of T cell changes during pregnancy in multiple sclerosis. Profiling relied on immunoSEQ multiplex PCR, and the TCRdb table lists in-frame clones only, not all of them. The repertoire has 25,000 to 35,000 clones, about 90% of them found once; the top ten carry 0.74%. The input for sequencing was CD4+ T cells from peripheral blood mononuclear cells, taken in the first trimester of pregnancy. The origin of the receptors is a female donor in good health, enrolled as a control in a pregnancy study. Both conserved end residues are part of each CDR3. Each record gives: V gene, D gene, clone size, J gene, CDR3 DNA, CDR3 protein. A D gene is named only where the DNA matches it firmly. For some rows the clone size is stated as once, few or many, or as a class when expanded; others skip it.

TRBV29-1	.	.	TRBJ2-7	TGCAGCGTCCTAGGACAGCACGAGCAGTACTTC	CSVLGQHEQYF
TRBV7-2	TRBD1	.	TRBJ1-1	TGTGCCAGCAGCTCACAGGGGTTTCAAGCTTTCTTT	CASSSQGFQAFF
TRBV9	.	.	TRBJ2-3	TGTGCCAGCAGCCCCCCTAGCGTAGATACGCAGTATTTT	CASSPPSVDTQYF
TRBV11-3	.	.	TRBJ1-4	TGTGCCAGCAGCTTATCTGCAACTAATGAAAAACTGTTTTTT	CASSLSATNEKLFF
TRBV6-5	.	.	TRBJ2-1	TGTGCCAGCAGTATCGGGGGTTTTACCTACAATGAGCAGTTCTTC	CASSIGGFTYNEQFF
TRBV6-5	.	.	TRBJ1-2	TGTGCCAGCAGAAGGGGGAACTATGGCTACACCTTC	CASRRGNYGYTF
TRBV11-3	TRBD1	.	TRBJ2-7	TGTGCCAGCAGCTTACGGACAGGGGGCTACGAGCAGTACTTC	CASSLRTGGYEQYF
TRBV10-3	.	once	TRBJ1-2	TGTGCCATCAAGAAGGACTTGCCCTCTCGGTCAAACTATGGCTACACCTTC	CAIKKDLPSRSNYGYTF
TRBV5-3	TRBD2	once	TRBJ2-1	TGTGCCAGAAGCTTTGACGTCGGGGGGGAAAATGAGCAGTTCTTC	CARSFDVGGENEQFF
TRBV9	.	.	TRBJ1-1	TGTGCCAGCAGCGTAGACACAGGAGAAGCTTTCTTT	CASSVDTGEAFF
TRBV5-5	TRBD1	.	TRBJ2-3	TGTGCCAGCAGCTTTACAGGGGGAGGCACAGATACGCAGTATTTT	CASSFTGGGTDTQYF
TRBV5-1	TRBD1	.	TRBJ1-1	TGCGCCAGCAGCCCGGGGGACAGGGGGGTGAACACTGAAGCTTTCTTT	CASSPGDRGVNTEAFF
TRBV19	TRBD1	.	TRBJ2-7	TGTGCCAGTGAGACTAAGACAGGGCCCCATTACGAGCAGTACTTC	CASETKTGPHYEQYF
TRBV29-1	.	.	TRBJ2-7	TGCAGCGCTTCGAGGGACAGCGGGTACGAGCAGTACTTC	CSASRDSGYEQYF
TRBV7-2	TRBD2	once	TRBJ2-1	TGTGCCAGCAGCCCCAGACGGGGGGGCTCCTACAATGAGCAGTTCTTC	CASSPRRGGSYNEQFF
TRBV10-3	TRBD1	.	TRBJ2-3	TGTGCCATCAGTGAGTCCAGACAGGGCGGCACAGATACGCAGTATTTT	CAISESRQGGTDTQYF
TRBV10-2	.	few	TRBJ1-5	TGCGCCAGCAGTCCCCGGGGGGAATCGAATCAGCCCCAGCATTTT	CASSPRGESNQPQHF
TRBV7-2	.	once	TRBJ1-3	TGTGCCAGCAGCTTAGCGCCGGGGAGCTCTGGAAACACCATATATTTT	CASSLAPGSSGNTIYF
TRBV7-6	TRBD2	.	TRBJ2-1	TGTGCCAGCAGCTTAGTAGCGGGGGGGCCGAATGAGCAGTTCTTC	CASSLVAGGPNEQFF
TRBV19	.	.	TRBJ1-1	TGTGCCAGTAGTATCTCCAGGAACACTGAAGCTTTCTTT	CASSISRNTEAFF
TRBV7-2	.	.	TRBJ1-2	TGTGCCAGCAGCTTTGTTTCAGGGTTGGACTATGGCTACACCTTC	CASSFVSGLDYGYTF
TRBV5-1	TRBD2	.	TRBJ2-1	TGCGCCAGCAGCCCGGATACTAGCGGAGCTCACAATGAGCAGTTCTTC	CASSPDTSGAHNEQFF
TRBV7-6	TRBD2	once	TRBJ2-3	TGTGCCAGCAGCTTAGCTCGGGCTAGCGGGGTGAACGCAGATACGCAGTATTTT	CASSLARASGVNADTQYF
TRBV27	TRBD1	once	TRBJ1-5	TGTGCCAGCAGGCGGGACAGGGGTGGAAATCAGCCCCAGCATTTT	CASRRDRGGNQPQHF
TRBV5-4	.	.	TRBJ1-6	TGTGCCAGCAGCTTGTTGCAGGGGAAGGATTCACCCCTCCACTTT	CASSLLQGKDSPLHF
TRBV20-1	.	.	TRBJ2-1	TGCAGTGCTAGTAATGTAAATGAGCAGTTCTTC	CSASNVNEQFF
TRBV18	.	.	TRBJ2-1	TGTGCCAGCTCACCAAGACAGCAGATTTACAATGAGCAGTTCTTC	CASSPRQQIYNEQFF
TRBV19	TRBD1	.	TRBJ1-2	TGTGCCAGTAGTATAGGCGGACAGGGGTACGGCTACACCTTC	CASSIGGQGYGYTF
TRBV7-3	TRBD2	once	TRBJ2-1	TGTGCCAGCAGCCGCGGACTAGCGGGAGACAATGAGCAGTTCTTC	CASSRGLAGDNEQFF
TRBV11-3	.	.	TRBJ2-2	TGTGCCAGCAGCTTAGATCGGCAGGGCACCGGGGAGCTGTTTTTT	CASSLDRQGTGELFF
TRBV19	.	.	TRBJ1-1	TGTGCCAGTACGGGGGTGAAGGTCGACACTGAAGCTTTCTTT	CASTGVKVDTEAFF
TRBV6-1	TRBD1	.	TRBJ1-2	TGTGCCAGCAGTGAAGTCGGTAAAGGGACAGGTGGTGGCTACACCTTC	CASSEVGKGTGGGYTF
TRBV6-1	.	.	TRBJ2-5	TGTGCCAGCAGTGCCCTTAACAGGGAAGAGACCCAGTACTTC	CASSALNREETQYF
TRBV19	.	.	TRBJ1-2	TGTGCCAGTAGTAGGACAGTAACTAACTATGGCTACACCTTC	CASSRTVTNYGYTF
TRBV11-3	.	.	TRBJ2-5	TGTGCCAGCAGCTTAGGTTTGGCAGGGGCTGAAGAGACCCAGTACTTC	CASSLGLAGAEETQYF
TRBV5-4	.	.	TRBJ1-3	TGTGCCAGCAGCTTGTCCGGAGGGGGAAACACCATATATTTT	CASSLSGGGNTIYF
TRBV7-9	.	few	TRBJ2-2	TGTGCCAGCAGCTTAGTCAGGAACACCGGGGAGCTGTTTTTT	CASSLVRNTGELFF
TRBV5-1	TRBD2	.	TRBJ2-2	TGCGCCAGCAGGAGGGACTACCTAAACACCGGGGAGCTGTTTTTT	CASRRDYLNTGELFF
TRBV6-5	.	few	TRBJ1-1	TGTGCCAGCAGTTACGGACAGATGAACACTGAAGCTTTCTTT	CASSYGQMNTEAFF
TRBV19	.	.	TRBJ1-2	TGTGCCAGTAGTATAGAGGTAGCAGCAGGCTACACCTTC	CASSIEVAAGYTF
TRBV18	TRBD1	.	TRBJ1-1	TGTGCCAGCTCCACAGGGGACGGGACTGAAGCTTTCTTT	CASSTGDGTEAFF
TRBV7-8	.	once	TRBJ2-7	TGTGCCAGCAGCTTAGACACGTACAGGTCCTACGAGCAGTACTTC	CASSLDTYRSYEQYF
TRBV4-1	TRBD1	once	TRBJ2-3	TGCGCCAGCAGCCAGACAGGGGCCACAGATACGCAGTATTTT	CASSQTGATDTQYF
TRBV5-6	.	.	TRBJ1-6	TGTGCCAGCAGCTGGATTGGGAGCTCCTATAATTCACCCCTCCACTTT	CASSWIGSSYNSPLHF
TRBV27	.	.	TRBJ1-6	TGTGCCAGCAGTTTGCGGACTTACGCGAGCTCCTATAATTCACCCCTCCACTTT	CASSLRTYASSYNSPLHF
TRBV11-3	.	.	TRBJ2-3	TGTGCCAGCAGCCCCTGGTTTAGGGGCGTTGGAACGCAGTATTTT	CASSPWFRGVGTQYF
TRBV7-2	TRBD1	.	TRBJ1-4	TGTGCCAGCAGCTTAACAGGGGTATCGGATGAAAAACTGTTTTTT	CASSLTGVSDEKLFF
TRBV7-2	.	.	TRBJ1-5	TGTGCCAGCAGCCTTATTAGGGGAGGGGGCAATCAGCCCCAGCATTTT	CASSLIRGGGNQPQHF
TRBV11-2	TRBD1	.	TRBJ1-2	TGTGCCAGCAGCTCCCGAGGGGTAGGGGGCTCTGGCTACACCTTC	CASSSRGVGGSGYTF
TRBV7-3	.	.	TRBJ2-1	TGTGCCAGCAGCTCGAACGCGGGGGCCAGGGGAAATGAGCAGTTCTTC	CASSSNAGARGNEQFF
TRBV7-2	TRBD2	.	TRBJ2-1	TGTGCCAGCACCCAGCGGGGGGTTGTGTACGAGCAGTTCTTC	CASTQRGVVYEQFF
TRBV9	TRBD2	once	TRBJ2-2	TGTGCCAGCGGGACTAGCGGGGACCCGAACACCGGGGAGCTGTTTTTT	CASGTSGDPNTGELFF
TRBV14	TRBD1	.	TRBJ2-7	TGTGCCAGCAGGGCGGCCACGGGACAGGGGGCCTACGAGCAGTACTTC	CASRAATGQGAYEQYF
TRBV18	TRBD2	.	TRBJ2-5	TGTGCCAGCTCACCAGGGGGGGGAAGAGAGACCCAGTACTTC	CASSPGGGRETQYF
TRBV5-4	TRBD1	.	TRBJ1-2	TGTGCCAGCAGCTTGGCCAGGACAGGGGTGGGCTACACCTTC	CASSLARTGVGYTF
TRBV7-9	.	.	TRBJ1-1	TGTGCCAGCAACACTAGGTCCGACGGGGGCACTGAAGCTTTCTTT	CASNTRSDGGTEAFF
TRBV30	TRBD1	.	TRBJ1-6	TGTGCCTGGGGGAGGATGGGACAGGGGATTTCACCCCTCCACTTT	CAWGRMGQGISPLHF